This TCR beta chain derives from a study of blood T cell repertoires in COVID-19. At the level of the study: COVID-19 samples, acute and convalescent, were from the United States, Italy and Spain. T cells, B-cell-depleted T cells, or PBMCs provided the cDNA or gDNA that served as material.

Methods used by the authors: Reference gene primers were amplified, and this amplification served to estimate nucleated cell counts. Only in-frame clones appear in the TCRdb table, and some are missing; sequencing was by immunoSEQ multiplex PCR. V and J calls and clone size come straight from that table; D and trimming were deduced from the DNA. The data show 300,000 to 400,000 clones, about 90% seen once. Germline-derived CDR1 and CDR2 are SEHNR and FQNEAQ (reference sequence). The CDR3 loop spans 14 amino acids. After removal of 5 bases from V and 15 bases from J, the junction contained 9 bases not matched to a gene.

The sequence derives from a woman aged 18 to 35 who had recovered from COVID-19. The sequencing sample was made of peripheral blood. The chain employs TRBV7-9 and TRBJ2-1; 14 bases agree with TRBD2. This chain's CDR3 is CASSEFGTSGSWFF. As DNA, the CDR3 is TGTGCCAGCAGCGAGTTCGGGACTAGCGGGAGCTGGTTCTTC.